Below, 8 T cell receptor beta chains from the same sample are listed, as sequenced in a study of tumor-infiltrating lymphocytes in primary liver carcinoma. Starting material of roughly 550 ng total RNA yielded TCR beta cDNA via a constant-region primer. Amplification in three nested multiplex PCR rounds with slightly modified ARM-PCR gave rise to TCR beta libraries. The first two PCR rounds used TRBV1-TRBV30 primers with a Cbeta primer, 9 to 10 cycles each. A single record per CDR3 protein comes from TCRdb applying MiXCR to the multiplex PCR reads. Altogether under 150,000 distinct CDR3 sequences are present, around 70% being singletons, with the ten largest covering 8.1%. Both RNA and DNA were isolated together from around 20-30 mg of bulk tissue that had not been sorted. Sample: tumor-adjacent normal liver tissue. The receptors stem from a woman aged 55-69 years with primary liver carcinoma and hepatitis B virus infection.

This clonotype has only a few counts. The rearrangement joins TRBV9 to TRBJ1-6; D remains unclear. The CDR3 extends over 15 amino acids. Trimming removed 5 bases from V and 10 bases from J, with 19 bases in between. Germline values: CDR1 SGDLS, CDR2 YYNGEE. The CDR3 DNA is TGTGCCAGCAGTAGCCTTCTGGGAGTTGGATCACCCCTCCACTTT. Its translation: CASSSLLGVGSPLHF. Based on the CDR3 plus reference TRBV9 and TRBJ1-6, the full variable domain is DSGVTQTPKHLITATGQRVTLRCSPRSGDLSVYWYQQSLDQGLQFLIQYYNGEERAKGNILERFSAQQFPDLHSELNLSSLELGDSALYFCASSSLLGVGSPLHFGNGTRLTVT.

Worth noting for this clonotype: Germline is not matched at one junction end, which may reflect a read error. The J gene is TRBJ2-3, the V gene TRBV29-1; possible D gene TRBD2, 6 bases. This CDR3 region has 16 residues. Germline V lookup: CDR1 SQVTM, CDR2 ANQGSEA. The CDR3 protein is CCVHGSAAGCSCTQYF. The CDR3 nucleotides are TGCTGCGTCCACGGATCCGCGGCGGGATGTAGCTGTACGCAGTATTTT.

Concerning this clonotype itself: A much larger clone differs from this one at a single base, so this may be a read error. This sequence joins TRBV28 and TRBJ2-3; 9 bases agree with TRBD2. The germline V gene encodes CDR1 MDHEN and CDR2 SYDVKM. The CDR3 spans 15 residues. CDR3 nucleotide sequence: TGTGCCAGCAGCCGGACTAGCGCCAGCACAGATACGCATTATTTT. It translates to CASSRTSASTDTHYF.

J is TRBJ2-7 and V is TRBV14; TRBD2 agrees at 9 bases. V gave up 7 bases and J gave up 2 bases; unmatched junction bases: 6. This CDR3 region has 14 residues. Per germline, CDR1 SGHDN and CDR2 FVKESK. CDR3 sequence: CASTPGGRAYEQYF. DNA of the CDR3: TGTGCCAGCACCCCGGGCGGGAGGGCCTACGAGCAGTACTTC.

The chain joins TRBV11-3 to TRBJ2-1; 8 positions agree with TRBD1. Per germline, CDR1 SGHNT and CDR2 YENEEA. The CDR3 length is 17 residues. V shed 4 bases and J 6 bases; nucleotides not matched to a gene: 14. The CDR3 loop is CASSSQGARIMANEQFF. The CDR3 nucleotides are TGTGCCAGCAGCTCCCAGGGGGCGCGGATCATGGCCAATGAGCAGTTCTTC.

This clonotype was seen a single time. A much larger clone lies one base from this, so it may be a read error. This is likely a read error, given that the CDR3 carries no conserved phenylalanine or tryptophan at its end. The chain recombines TRBV6-4 with TRBJ2-1, with D tentatively TRBD2 (5 bases). Germline CDR1 MRHNA, CDR2 SNTAGT. CDR3 length: 12 residues. V was pared by 3 bases and J by 12 bases, with 12 bases between. The CDR3 is CASSESRGVQFV. CDR3 coding DNA: TGTGCCAGCAGTGAATCTCGGGGTGTGCAGTTCGTC.

The sample holds a few counts of this clonotype. The CDR3 does not end in the conserved phenylalanine or tryptophan, so this is likely a read error. The chain joins TRBV29-1 to TRBJ1-2, with TRBD1 identical over 9 bases. The V segment lost 6 bases and the J segment 7 bases; nucleotides outside the gene matches: 12. The CDR3 consists of 14 residues. Germline CDR1 and CDR2: SQVTM and ANQGSEA. In nucleotides, the CDR3 is TGCAGCGTCCCCCCCGGGGACAGGGTGGGTGGCTACACCTTA. Amino acid sequence: CSVPPGDRVGGYTL.

A note on this clonotype: At one of its ends the junction is not consistent with the germline gene, which may arise from a read error. The chain uses TRBV6-5 and TRBJ1-2; 7 bases agree with TRBD1. Germline V CDR1 and CDR2: MNHEY, SVGAGI. The CDR3 is made up of 15 amino acids. CDR3 DNA sequence: TGTGCCAACAGTTACAGGGACAGTGTCCATAATGGCTACACCTTC. Translating it yields CANSYRDSVHNGYTF.